This TCR beta chain was identified in a study of Ad26.COV2.S vaccination and SARS-CoV-2 variants. Study-level information: Ad26.COV2.S given intramuscularly, once or twice 56 days apart.

This sample's treatment: around 19 received Ad26.COV2.S at low or high dose, single or two shots; roughly five received placebo; per-sample allocation not given. At day 63 after the first vaccine or placebo injection, samples were drawn. An adult donor aged 18-55 years was enrolled in Boston. Sequenced by immunoSEQ multiplex PCR; TCRdb stores in-frame clones only, minus some. The sample shows some 290,000 clones, roughly 86% of them seen only once. This clone has more than one count but fewer than ten. This CDR3 is built from 17 residues. V was shortened by 4 bases and J by 0 bases, with 19 bases between the two germline ends. Germline CDR1 and CDR2: LNHDA and SQIVND (reference sequence).

This TCR was recovered from a person aged 18-65 years who received the Ad26.COV2.S COVID-19 vaccine or a placebo. Sequenced here: peripheral blood, sampled in a trial of Ad26.COV2.S vaccine versus placebo. This rearrangement joins TRBV19 to TRBJ2-7; D is perhaps TRBD2 (6 bases). The CDR3 here is CASSSPRGGRSSYEQYF. CDR3 in DNA: TGTGCCAGTAGTAGCCCCCGGGGAGGCAGAAGCTCCTACGAGCAGTACTTC.